One sample yielded the 20 T cell receptor beta chains listed below, sequenced in a study of T-cell memory formation after mild COVID-19. TCRdb called the 5' RACE reads again in MiXCR, with one record for every CDR3 protein. The data contain about 470,000 distinct CDR3 sequences, 25% of them singletons. Specimen: PBMCs or a T cell subset sorted from them (not recorded which). The receptors originated from an adult woman who had mild COVID-19 (a few samples of this study predate the infection). Cell type and time point are not known.

This chain connects TRBV20-1 to TRBJ2-7; 7 nucleotides align to TRBD1. Germline V lookup: CDR1 DFQATT, CDR2 SNEGSKA (reference sequence). The CDR3 totals 17 residues. V shed 0 bases, J shed 3 bases, and the junction held 14 bases outside the gene matches. CDR3 DNA: TGCAGTGCTAGAGAACCGTACAGGGGTTGGGCGGGCTACGAGCAGTACTTC. It codes for CSAREPYRGWAGYEQYF.

The J gene is TRBJ1-2, the V gene TRBV4-2; the D gene is possibly TRBD1 (6 bases). V lost 1 base, J lost 4 bases, and 13 bases lay in between. Germline V gene data show CDR1 as LGHNA and CDR2 as YNFKEQ. CDR3 length: 15 amino acids. The CDR3 reads CASSQGLDRSYGYTF. In DNA form, the CDR3 reads TGTGCCAGCAGCCAAGGGCTCGACAGGTCCTATGGCTACACCTTC.

The rearrangement joins TRBV25-1 to TRBJ2-5; a weak D match, TRBD2 (6 bases). In germline, CDR1 is MGHDK, CDR2 SYGVNS. The CDR3 loop spans 12 amino acids. V was cut by 1 base and J by 7 bases, with 7 bases left in between. The CDR3 sequence: CASSEWGVTQYF. The CDR3, as DNA: TGTGCCAGCAGTGAATGGGGGGTGACCCAGTACTTC.

The V and J genes are TRBV18 and TRBJ2-7, with unresolved D. From germline, CDR1 is KGHSH and CDR2 LQKENI. The V end lost 3 bases, the J end lost 6 bases, and 15 bases lay between the germline ends. The CDR3 totals 14 residues. CDR3 coding DNA: TGTGCCAGCTCACCCCGTAGGATGGCCATCGAGCAGTACTTC. Protein product: CASSPRRMAIEQYF.

The rearrangement joins TRBV15 to TRBJ2-7; 10 nucleotides agree with TRBD2. The CDR3 is 14 residues long. V lost 0 bases, J lost 7 bases, and 3 bases stayed unmatched. Germline V CDR1 and CDR2: LNHNV, YYDKDF (reference sequence). CDR3 sequence (DNA): TGTGCCACCAGCAGAGATCTAGCGGGAGTGGAGCAGTACTTC. Translation: CATSRDLAGVEQYF.

This chain joins TRBV5-1 and TRBJ1-4; 7 bases line up with TRBD1. The germline gives CDR1 SGHRS, CDR2 YFSETQ. The CDR3 consists of 16 residues. With V trimmed by 2 bases and J by 4 bases, 8 bases remained unmatched. The CDR3 spells CASSLLRGQVNEKLFF. As DNA, the CDR3 is TGCGCCAGCAGCTTACTTAGGGGGCAAGTTAATGAAAAACTGTTTTTT. Filled out from reference TRBV5-1 and TRBJ1-4, the complete variable domain reads KAGVTQTPRYLIKTRGQQVTLSCSPISGHRSVSWYQQTPGQGLQFLFEYFSETQRNKGNFPGRFSGRQFSNSRSEMNVSTLELGDSALYLCASSLLRGQVNEKLFFGSGTQLSVL.

There are a few counts of this clonotype. The chain uses TRBV5-1 and TRBJ2-1; 9 bases line up with TRBD2. The V segment lost 1 base and the J segment 7 bases; nucleotides outside the gene matches: 6. Germline lookup yields CDR1 SGHRS and CDR2 YFSETQ. This CDR3 spans 15 amino acids. As DNA, the CDR3 is TGCGCCAGCAGCTTGTTAGCGGGGGCGGGAAATGAGCAGTTCTTC. As protein: CASSLLAGAGNEQFF. The full variable domain, in which reference TRBV5-1 and TRBJ2-1 provide the parts outside the CDR3, is KAGVTQTPRYLIKTRGQQVTLSCSPISGHRSVSWYQQTPGQGLQFLFEYFSETQRNKGNFPGRFSGRQFSNSRSEMNVSTLELGDSALYLCASSLLAGAGNEQFFGPGTRLTVL.

The chain combines TRBV5-1 with TRBJ2-1; TRBD2 matches at 8 bases. The CDR3 spans 19 residues. Germline CDR1 SGHRS, CDR2 YFSETQ. Losses at the gene ends were 4 bases for V and 0 bases for J; bases not matched to a gene: 15. The CDR3 DNA is TGCGCCAGCAGCCAACCAACCACTCTAGCGGGTAGCTCCTACAATGAGCAGTTCTTC. It yields the protein CASSQPTTLAGSSYNEQFF.

This clonotype has only a few counts. The chain links TRBV18 to TRBJ2-1, with TRBD1 matching 9 bases. Trimming removed 6 bases from V and 8 bases from J; junction bases left unmatched: 11. There are 15 residues in the CDR3. Germline loops: CDR1 KGHSH, CDR2 LQKENI. CDR3 amino acids: CASSLYGTGSDEQFF. Written as DNA, the CDR3 is TGTGCCAGCTCCCTCTATGGGACAGGGAGCGATGAGCAGTTCTTC.

V usage is TRBV5-1 and J usage is TRBJ2-1; D is perhaps TRBD2 (5 bases). The germline CDR1 and CDR2 sequences are SGHRS and YFSETQ. V was clipped by 7 bases and J by 3 bases, with 5 bases between them. The CDR3 spans 11 residues. CDR3 sequence: CASRDYNEQFF. The CDR3 nucleotides are TGCGCCAGCCGGGACTACAATGAGCAGTTCTTC. The full variable domain, in which reference TRBV5-1 and TRBJ2-1 provide the parts outside the CDR3, is KAGVTQTPRYLIKTRGQQVTLSCSPISGHRSVSWYQQTPGQGLQFLFEYFSETQRNKGNFPGRFSGRQFSNSRSEMNVSTLELGDSALYLCASRDYNEQFFGPGTRLTVL.

This clonotype has only a few counts. The V call is TRBV2, the J call TRBJ2-6; 7 nucleotides line up with TRBD1. There are 15 residues in the CDR3. Losses at the gene ends were 5 bases for V and 3 bases for J; bases not matched to a gene: 4. Germline V gene data show CDR1 as SNHLY and CDR2 as FYNNEI. The CDR3 loop is CASSRTGGGANVLTF. The CDR3 DNA is TGTGCCAGCAGTAGGACAGGAGGTGGGGCCAACGTCCTGACTTTC.

This clonotype occurred a few times. This rearrangement joins TRBV7-2 to TRBJ2-5; D gene unclear. The V end lost 1 base, the J end lost 7 bases, and 10 bases lay between the germline ends. CDR1 is SGHTA and CDR2 is FQGNSA in the germline V gene. CDR3 length equals 13 residues. CDR3 nucleotides: TGTGCCAGCAGCTTAGGGATTTCCGGGACCCAGTACTTC. It codes for CASSLGISGTQYF.

This clonotype was detected only a few times. The chain links TRBV20-1 to TRBJ1-2; weak D call: TRBD1 (5 bases). V lost 1 base to trimming and J lost 1 base, with 7 bases between them. The CDR3 has 13 amino acids. Looked up from germline, CDR1 is DFQATT and CDR2 is SNEGSKA (reference sequence). DNA of the CDR3: TGCAGTGCTAGAGTTCAGGGTAACTATGGCTACACCTTC. Its protein product is CSARVQGNYGYTF.

V and J are TRBV7-9 and TRBJ2-1, with 8 bases identical to TRBD1. CDR1 is SEHNR, CDR2 FQNEAQ, per germline (reference sequence). V trimming: 5 bases; J trimming: 5 bases; junction bases outside the gene matches: 5. This CDR3 has 14 residues. For the CDR3, the DNA is TGTGCCAGCAGCCGTGGACAGGGCGACAATGAGCAGTTCTTC. It translates to CASSRGQGDNEQFF. Full variable domain (rest looked up from reference TRBV7-9 and TRBJ2-1): DTGVSQNPRHKITKRGQNVTFRCDPISEHNRLYWYRQTLGQGPEFLTYFQNEAQLEKSRLLSDRFSAERPKGSFSTLEIQRTEQGDSAMYLCASSRGQGDNEQFFGPGTRLTVL.

This clonotype was seen a few times. V gene TRBV24-1 combines with J gene TRBJ2-5; possible D gene TRBD1, 6 bases. V lost 5 bases and J 4 bases, leaving 13 bases between the germline ends. In germline, CDR1 is KGHDR, CDR2 SFDVKD. The CDR3 length is 14 residues. DNA for the CDR3: TGTGCCACCAGTGGAACAGGGTCCGGAGAGACCCAGTACTTC. This encodes CATSGTGSGETQYF.

This chain joins TRBV5-1 and TRBJ2-1; D perhaps matches TRBD2 (6 bases). Germline CDR1 reads SGHRS; CDR2 reads YFSETQ. V was clipped by 4 bases and J by 6 bases, with 14 bases between them. CDR3 size: 14 residues. CDR3 sequence reads: CASSAGSPSNEQFF. Written as DNA, the CDR3 is TGCGCCAGCAGCGCGGGGTCACCCTCCAATGAGCAGTTCTTC. The whole variable domain, filled in from reference TRBV5-1 and TRBJ2-1, reads KAGVTQTPRYLIKTRGQQVTLSCSPISGHRSVSWYQQTPGQGLQFLFEYFSETQRNKGNFPGRFSGRQFSNSRSEMNVSTLELGDSALYLCASSAGSPSNEQFFGPGTRLTVL.

The chain employs TRBV6-1 and TRBJ1-2; the D is unclear. In germline, CDR1 is MNHNS, CDR2 SASEGT. The CDR3 totals 15 residues. Trimming removed 6 bases from V and 6 bases from J, with 20 bases in between. CDR3 bases: TGTGCCAGCAGCGCCACAGCCGAAGCTTTGGATGGCTACACCTTC. Its protein is CASSATAEALDGYTF.

The rearrangement uses TRBV18 and TRBJ2-1; possibly TRBD2 for D (7 bases). This CDR3 region has 17 residues. V dropped 0 bases and J dropped 3 bases, with 15 bases sitting between them. Germline V gene data show CDR1 as KGHSH and CDR2 as LQKENI. CDR3 sequence: CASSPPPGEGDYNEQFF. CDR3 nucleotides: TGTGCCAGCTCACCACCTCCAGGGGAGGGAGACTACAATGAGCAGTTCTTC.

This clonotype was counted only a few times. The gene calls are TRBV2 and TRBJ1-2, with D maybe TRBD1 (6 bases). The CDR3 runs 15 residues. Trimming shortened V by 7 bases and J by 8 bases, and 23 bases separated the two germline ends. From germline, CDR1 is SNHLY and CDR2 FYNNEI. The CDR3 reads CASTQGQVLLQGYTF. CDR3 bases: TGTGCCAGCACTCAGGGGCAGGTACTCCTCCAGGGCTACACCTTC.

The chain couples TRBV7-2 to TRBJ2-1; 12 bases map to TRBD2. The germline CDR1 and CDR2 sequences are SGHTA and FQGNSA. The CDR3 is 15 amino acids. J lost 7 bases, V lost 5 bases, and 6 bases had no gene match. CDR3 nucleotide sequence: TGTGCCAGCAGCCCTACTAGCGGGAGGTTGAATGAGCAGTTCTTC. Amino acid sequence: CASSPTSGRLNEQFF.